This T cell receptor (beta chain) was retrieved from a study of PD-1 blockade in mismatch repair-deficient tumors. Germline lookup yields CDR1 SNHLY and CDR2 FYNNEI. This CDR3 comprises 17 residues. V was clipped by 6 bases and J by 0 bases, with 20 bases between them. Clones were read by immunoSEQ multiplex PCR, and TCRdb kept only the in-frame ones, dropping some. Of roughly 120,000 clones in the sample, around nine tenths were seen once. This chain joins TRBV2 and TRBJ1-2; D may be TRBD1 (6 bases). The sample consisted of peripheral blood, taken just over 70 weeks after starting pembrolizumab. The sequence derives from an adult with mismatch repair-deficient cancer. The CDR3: CASRAGGWGEANYGYTF. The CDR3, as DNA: TGTGCCAGCAGGGCCGGGGGCTGGGGGGAAGCTAACTATGGCTACACCTTC.